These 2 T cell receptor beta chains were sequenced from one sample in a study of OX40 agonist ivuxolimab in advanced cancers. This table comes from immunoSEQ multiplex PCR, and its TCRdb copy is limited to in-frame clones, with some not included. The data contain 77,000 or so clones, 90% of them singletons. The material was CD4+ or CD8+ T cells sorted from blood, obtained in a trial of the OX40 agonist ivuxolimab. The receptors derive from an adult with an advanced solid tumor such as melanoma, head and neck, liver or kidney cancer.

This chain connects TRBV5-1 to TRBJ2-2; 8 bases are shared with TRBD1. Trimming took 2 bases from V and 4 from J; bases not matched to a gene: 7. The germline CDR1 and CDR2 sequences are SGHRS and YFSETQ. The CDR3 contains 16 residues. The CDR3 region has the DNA TGCGCCAGCAGCTTACGGGAGACAGGGGTCACCGGGGAGCTGTTTTTT. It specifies CASSLRETGVTGELFF.

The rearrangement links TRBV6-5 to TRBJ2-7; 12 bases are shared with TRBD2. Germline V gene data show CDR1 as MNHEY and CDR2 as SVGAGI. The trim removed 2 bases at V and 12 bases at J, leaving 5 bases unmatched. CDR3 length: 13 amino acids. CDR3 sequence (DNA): TGTGCCAGCAGTTACGGTACTAGCGGGGGGTGGTACTTC. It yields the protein CASSYGTSGGWYF.